The rows below give T cell receptor beta chains drawn from one sample of a study of cytomegalovirus exposure and HLA in healthy donors. Assay used: immunoSEQ multiplex PCR; TCRdb lists only in-frame clones, some missing. The table includes roughly 140,000 clones, roughly 82% detected once. What was sequenced was PBMCs. The receptor set was obtained from a male donor in good health and CMV-seronegative. The CDR3 runs from the conserved cysteine through the conserved F or W. D genes are given only for firm matches. Clone size is not always given. Where it is, it says once, few, many or a class for expanded clones.

clone_size j_call v_call d_call cdr3_aa cdr3_nt
NA TRBJ2-1 TRBV11-2 TRBD2 CASSLALLAGGPNYNEQFF TGTGCCAGCAGCTTAGCCTTGCTAGCGGGAGGGCCGAACTACAATGAGCAGTTCTTC
NA TRBJ2-1 TRBV4-1 TRBD1 CASSQLFGQGSDEQFF TGCGCCAGCAGCCAGCTATTCGGACAGGGTTCCGATGAGCAGTTCTTC
NA TRBJ1-1 TRBV11-2 NA CASRDLTGPPGAEAFF TGTGCCAGCAGAGACCTAACGGGACCCCCGGGGGCTGAAGCTTTCTTT
NA TRBJ2-6 TRBV15 NA CATSRLTASGANVLTF TGTGCCACCAGCAGATTGACTGCCTCTGGGGCCAACGTCCTGACTTTC
NA TRBJ2-6 TRBV19 TRBD2 CASSIFSGGSGANVLTF TGTGCCAGTAGTATCTTTTCGGGGGGCTCTGGGGCCAACGTCCTGACTTTC
few TRBJ2-2 TRBV30 TRBD2 CAWSVFKASGGSTGELFF TGTGCCTGGAGTGTATTCAAGGCTAGCGGGGGGAGCACCGGGGAGCTGTTTTTT
NA TRBJ2-2 TRBV15 NA CATSLSRGGNTGELFF TGTGCCACCAGCCTCTCTAGGGGGGGAAATACCGGGGAGCTGTTTTTT
NA TRBJ2-1 TRBV18 TRBD2 CASSGTSGINEQFF TGTGCCAGCTCGGGGACTAGCGGCATCAATGAGCAGTTCTTC
NA TRBJ2-7 TRBV28 NA CASSPIYYEQYF TGTGCCAGCAGTCCCATCTATTACGAGCAGTACTTC
NA TRBJ1-6 TRBV28 TRBD1 CASSWGTGASSYNSPLHF TGTGCCAGCAGTTGGGGGACAGGCGCAAGCTCCTATAATTCACCCCTCCACTTT
once TRBJ2-7 TRBV27 TRBD2 CASTLRRERYEQYF TGTGCCAGCACCCTCAGGCGGGAGCGGTACGAGCAGTACTTC
NA TRBJ2-1 TRBV7-2 TRBD2 CASSPGRLAGRYNEQFF TGTGCCAGCAGCCCGGGGAGACTAGCGGGACGCTACAATGAGCAGTTCTTC
few TRBJ2-3 TRBV6-4 NA CASSDSPGEADTQYF TGTGCCAGCAGTGACTCCCCGGGGGAGGCAGATACGCAGTATTTT
NA TRBJ2-7 TRBV11-2 NA CASSQTGGGGYEQYF TGTGCCAGCAGCCAGACCGGGGGTGGGGGTTACGAGCAGTACTTC
NA TRBJ2-1 TRBV5-5 TRBD1 CASSQPGTGNKFF TGTGCCAGCAGCCAACCCGGGACAGGGAATAAGTTCTTC
NA TRBJ1-1 TRBV6-5 TRBD1 CATGDRSNTEAFF TGTGCCACCGGGGACAGGTCCAACACTGAAGCTTTCTTT
NA TRBJ2-5 TRBV2 NA CASSEAGPPTQYF TGTGCCAGCAGTGAAGCTGGGCCGCCGACCCAGTACTTC
NA TRBJ1-4 TRBV6-6 NA CASSPGLVLEKLFF TGTGCCAGCAGCCCGGGGTTGGTGCTTGAAAAACTGTTTTTT
once TRBJ2-7 TRBV18 TRBD1 CASSPTQGVGEQYF TGTGCCAGCTCACCAACACAGGGGGTCGGGGAGCAGTACTTC
once TRBJ2-5 TRBV15 TRBD1 CATSTRQGKTQYF TGTGCCACCAGCACCCGACAGGGGAAGACCCAGTACTTC
NA TRBJ1-2 TRBV5-6 TRBD1 CASRIRDRGAYGYTF TGTGCCAGCAGGATCCGGGACAGGGGGGCCTATGGCTACACCTTC
NA TRBJ2-1 TRBV28 TRBD2 CASSYASGNNEQFF TGTGCCAGCAGTTACGCTAGCGGGAACAATGAGCAGTTCTTC